The 17 T cell receptor beta chains presented below share a single source sample, sequenced in a study of breast tumors, draining lymph nodes, adjacent tissues. Samples came from axillary lymph nodes draining the breast cancer. TCRdb independently ran MiXCR on the multiplex PCR reads; one entry per CDR3 protein. The profile shows 83,000 or so distinct CDR3 sequences, under 25% of them singletons. Source material: axillary lymph node tissue. These receptors were collected from a female donor with breast cancer. Some clones in this sample may be carry-over from other donors' samples.

In this sample, this clonotype turned up many times. The V and J genes are TRBV12-3 or TRBV12-4 and TRBJ1-2; no clear D. V lost 7 bases to trimming and J lost 3 bases, with 15 bases between them. This CDR3 comprises 14 residues. This CDR3 reads CASKWTGADYGYTF. For the CDR3, the DNA is TGTGCCAGCAAATGGACCGGAGCTGACTATGGCTACACCTTC.

This clonotype has more than one count but fewer than ten. The V gene is TRBV4-1, the J gene TRBJ2-3, with D perhaps matching TRBD1 or TRBD2 (5 bases each). CDR3 length: 18 amino acids. In germline, CDR1 is MGHRA, CDR2 YSYEKL. The V end was cut by 1 base, the J end by 0 bases, with 17 bases between. CDR3 residues: CASSQVLGRNTSTDTQYF. The CDR3 DNA reads as TGCGCCAGCAGCCAAGTTCTGGGACGAAATACTAGCACAGATACGCAGTATTTT.

This clonotype came up many times. The chain employs TRBV7-3 and TRBJ2-7, with TRBD2 matching 12 bases. Germline V CDR1 and CDR2: SGHTA, FQGTGA. CDR3 size: 17 residues. Germline trimming cut 0 bases from V and 4 bases from J; bases unmatched to any gene: 7. CDR3 nucleotide sequence: TGTGCCAGCAGCTTAACGTCCCTAGCGGGAGGGCCTTACGAGCAGTACTTC. This translates into CASSLTSLAGGPYEQYF.

There are many counts of this clonotype. The J gene is TRBJ1-5, the V gene TRBV6-5; unclear D gene. This CDR3 spans 15 amino acids. Germline assignment: CDR1 MNHEY and CDR2 SVGAGI. V was cut by 4 bases and J by 7 bases, with 17 bases left in between. The CDR3 reads CASSFLEPHVQPQHF. Here the CDR3 DNA reads TGTGCCAGCAGTTTTTTGGAGCCTCATGTACAGCCCCAGCATTTT.

V usage is TRBV20-1 and J usage is TRBJ2-5; D is perhaps TRBD1 or TRBD2 (7 bases each). CDR3 length: 15 amino acids. CDR1 DFQATT and CDR2 SNEGSKA come from the germline V gene (reference sequence). V gave up 2 bases and J gave up 1 base, with 14 bases separating them. The DNA for the CDR3 is TGCAGTGCTAGAAGCGGGGACAGCATCCAAGAGACCCAGTACTTC. Residues: CSARSGDSIQETQYF.

This clonotype was picked up many times. The rearrangement joins TRBV4-1 to TRBJ2-1, with 12 bases aligning to TRBD2. V trimming: 0 bases; J trimming: 12 bases; junction bases outside the gene matches: 9. Per germline, CDR1 MGHRA and CDR2 YSYEKL. The CDR3 sequence is 16 residues long. Here the CDR3 DNA reads TGCGCCAGCAGCCAAGATCCAGTGACTAGCGGGAGAGCGCAGTTCTTC. It specifies CASSQDPVTSGRAQFF.

Concerning this clonotype itself: A read error may account for a junction end that differs from germline. V is TRBV5-1 and J is TRBJ2-1, with TRBD2 matching over 11 bases. The CDR3 has 17 amino acids. Per germline, CDR1 SGHRS and CDR2 YFSETQ. The DNA for the CDR3 is TGCGCCAGCAGCACCCATGGACTAGCGGGCCCACTCAATGAGCGGTTCTTC. Translation: CASSTHGLAGPLNERFF.

This clonotype showed up many times. The genes are TRBV5-8 and TRBJ2-5; D uncertain. The CDR3 length is 13 residues. CDR1 is SGHTS, CDR2 YDEGEE, per germline. V was trimmed by 2 bases and J by 3 bases, leaving 8 bases between them. CDR3 nucleotides: TGTGCCAGCAGCTTAGACCTGGAAGAGACCCAGTACTTC. Amino acids: CASSLDLEETQYF. The whole variable domain, filled in from reference TRBV5-8 and TRBJ2-5, reads EAGVTQSPTHLIKTRGQQATLRCSPISGHTSVYWYQQALGLGLQFLLWYDEGEERNRGNFPPRFSGRQFPNYSSELNVNALELEDSALYLCASSLDLEETQYFGPGTRLLVL.

This clonotype was detected many times. The rearrangement links TRBV20-1 to TRBJ1-6, with D unclear. This CDR3 comprises 15 residues. V was trimmed by 4 bases and J by 7 bases, leaving 17 bases between them. Germline CDR1 and CDR2: DFQATT and SNEGSKA (reference sequence). The CDR3 DNA is TGCAGTGCTAAGCGGCTCAACAGTTTGAATTCACCCCTCCACTTT. This gives the protein CSAKRLNSLNSPLHF.

This clonotype was detected many times. The V call is TRBV20-1, the J call TRBJ1-3; D is possibly TRBD1 (6 bases). The CDR3 has 12 residues. The germline CDR1 and CDR2 sequences are DFQATT and SNEGSKA (reference sequence). Trimming pared 4 bases from V and 4 bases from J, leaving 8 bases between. The DNA for the CDR3 is TGCAGTGCTACAGGGGTGGGAAACACCATATATTTT. This sequence encodes CSATGVGNTIYF.

The table lists this clonotype with many counts. The chain employs TRBV6-7 and TRBJ1-2; D uncertain. TRBV6-7 is reported as an ORF; its role is uncertain. The CDR3 is 15 amino acids. V gave up 0 bases and J gave up 7 bases, with 15 bases separating them. The CDR3 coding sequence is TGTGCCAGCAGTTACTCGGTTATCGGGCTTGGTGGCTACACCTTC. This encodes CASSYSVIGLGGYTF.

This clonotype was picked up many times. The V call is TRBV12-3 or TRBV12-4, the J call TRBJ2-7, with a weak D call TRBD1 (5 bases). Trimming removed 2 bases at V and 5 bases at J, with 13 bases between. The length of the CDR3 is 14 residues. The CDR3 region has the DNA TGTGCCAGCAGTTTATCAGGGAATCGAGACGAGCAGTACTTC. Amino acids: CASSLSGNRDEQYF.

Turning to this clonotype: Being one base from a much bigger clone, this may be a read error. The V call is TRBV7-2, the J call TRBJ2-3, with a weak D call TRBD1 (5 bases). Matching the DNA end better, TRBJ1-5 makes the J call doubtful. The CDR3 is made up of 15 amino acids. CDR1 and CDR2 from the germline V gene are SGHTA and FQGNSA. CDR3 in DNA: TGTGCCAGCAGCTTAGTTTCTGCTAGCAGGGATACGCAGCATTTT. Its translation: CASSLVSASRDTQHF.

This clonotype was counted many times. V and J are TRBV5-6 and TRBJ2-7; 13 nucleotides align to TRBD2. This CDR3 has 18 residues. V gave up 4 bases and J gave up 2 bases; unmatched junction bases: 12. CDR1 is SGHDT and CDR2 is YYEEEE in the germline V gene. The CDR3 DNA reads as TGTGCCAGCAGCCCCCTACTAGCGGGAGGGGCATCAACCTACGAGCAGTACTTC. Amino acid sequence: CASSPLLAGGASTYEQYF. The full variable domain, its missing parts supplied by reference TRBV5-6 and TRBJ2-7, is DAGVTQSPTHLIKTRGQQVTLRCSPKSGHDTVSWYQQALGQGPQFIFQYYEEEERQRGNFPDRFSGHQFPNYSSELNVNALLLGDSALYLCASSPLLAGGASTYEQYFGPGTRLTVT.

Ten or more counts support this clonotype. V gene TRBV19 combines with J gene TRBJ2-2, with TRBD2 matching 13 bases. The CDR3 is 17 amino acids. In germline, CDR1 is LNHDA, CDR2 SQIVND (reference sequence). J gave up 0 bases and V 6 bases, and 4 bases lay outside the gene matches. The CDR3 loop reads CASSLGLAGANTGELFF. In nucleotides, the CDR3 is TGTGCCAGTAGCCTTGGACTAGCGGGAGCGAACACCGGGGAGCTGTTTTTT.

This clonotype was seen many times. The chain joins TRBV12-3 or TRBV12-4 to TRBJ2-1, with D perhaps matching TRBD1 or TRBD2 (6 bases each). Trimming took 5 bases from V and 12 from J, leaving 17 bases between them. This CDR3 comprises 13 residues. CDR3 coding DNA: TGTGCCAGCAGTCCGGTGGGGGGCGCAGGGCAGTTCTTC. Its translation: CASSPVGGAGQFF.

This clonotype was detected only a few times. The rearrangement joins TRBV27 to TRBJ2-7; 10 nucleotides align to TRBD1. After removal of 6 bases from V and 6 bases from J, the junction contained 8 bases not matched to a gene. CDR1 MNHEY and CDR2 SMNVEV come from the germline V gene (reference sequence). CDR3 length equals 14 residues. In DNA form, the CDR3 reads TGTGCCAGCAGACGGACAGGGGGGCTAGGCGAGCAGTACTTC. As protein: CASRRTGGLGEQYF.